A selection of T cell receptor beta chains follows, all from one sample in a study of cytomegalovirus exposure and HLA in healthy donors. Produced via immunoSEQ multiplex PCR; TCRdb's table is partial and in-frame only. This table holds over 80,000 clones, roughly 85% found once. The sample was PBMCs. The receptors originated from a man younger than 35 in good health and CMV-seropositive. Both conserved end residues are part of each CDR3. A D gene is named only where the DNA matches it firmly. Not every row has a clone size; where given, it reads once, few, many or a size class.

>-|TRBJ1-2|TRBV27|-
TGTGCCAGCAGTACCAGAGGAGGGTCGTATGTCTATGGCTACACCTTC
CASSTRGGSYVYGYTF
>once|TRBJ1-5|TRBV28|-
TGTGCCAGCAGTTTAAAAGGGGCGTACGGTCAGCCCCAGCATTTT
CASSLKGAYGQPQHF
>-|TRBJ2-1|TRBV27|TRBD2
TGTGCCAGCAGGCTTAGCGGGCACGGAAGTGAGCAGTTCTTC
CASRLSGHGSEQFF
>-|TRBJ2-1|TRBV6-6|-
TGTGCCAGCAGTTACTCGTCTACCAATGAGCAGTTCTTC
CASSYSSTNEQFF
>-|TRBJ2-7|TRBV7-9|-
TGTGCCAGCAGCTTTTTGTCGCAGGGGAACTCCGAGCAGTACTTC
CASSFLSQGNSEQYF
>-|TRBJ2-2|TRBV5-1|-
TGCGCCAGCAGGGGGATGGAAGGCCTAGCGAGGAACACCGGGGAGCTGTTTTTT
CASRGMEGLARNTGELFF
>few|TRBJ1-5|TRBV4-1|-
TGCGCCAGCAGCCAGTCAGGGACACTTAATCAGCCCCAGCATTTT
CASSQSGTLNQPQHF
>-|TRBJ2-1|TRBV2|-
TGTGCCAGCAGTGAAGCGAGGGGGAGGGGGATTGAGCAGTTCTTC
CASSEARGRGIEQFF
>-|TRBJ2-1|TRBV18|-
TGTGCCAGCTCACCACGCCCTCGGAGGGGTAATGAGCAGTTCTTC
CASSPRPRRGNEQFF
>once|TRBJ1-1|TRBV28|-
TGTGCCACCCGGACGCGGGGGAGCGCTGAAGCTTTCTTT
CATRTRGSAEAFF
>once|TRBJ2-1|TRBV7-9|TRBD2
TGTGCCAGCAGCGGGGGTCGAGGGGGACTAGCGGGAGCAGGTGAGCAGTTCTTC
CASSGGRGGLAGAGEQFF
>-|TRBJ2-3|TRBV27|TRBD2
TGTGCCAGCAGTTCAGCGGGGGGAGATACGCAGTATTTT
CASSSAGGDTQYF
>-|TRBJ2-3|TRBV11-3|-
TGTGCCAGCAGCCCAAGGCGAACAGTTGATACGCAGTATTTT
CASSPRRTVDTQYF
>-|TRBJ2-7|TRBV11-3|TRBD2
TGTGCCAGCAGCCCGAACCTAGCGGGAGTCCACGAGCAGTACTTC
CASSPNLAGVHEQYF
>-|TRBJ2-7|TRBV11-2|TRBD1
TGTGCCAGCAGCCGCCCGGGACAGGGAACATACGAGCAGTACTTC
CASSRPGQGTYEQYF
>-|TRBJ2-6|TRBV7-9|TRBD1
TGTGCCAGCAGCCCCCCGGGGACAGGCGGGTTCTCTGGGGCCAACGTCCTGACTTTC
CASSPPGTGGFSGANVLTF
>-|TRBJ1-1|TRBV5-4|-
TGTGCCAGCAGCGTGGGCAGGGCATGGAACACTGAAGCTTTCTTT
CASSVGRAWNTEAFF
>-|TRBJ2-1|TRBV7-9|TRBD2
TGTGCCAGCAGCGAGGGACTAGCGGGAGGGCCCCACAATGAGCAGTTCTTC
CASSEGLAGGPHNEQFF
>-|TRBJ1-2|TRBV27|-
TGTGCCAGCAGTTACAGGGAAATGGATGGCTACACCTTC
CASSYREMDGYTF
>few|TRBJ2-7|TRBV18|TRBD1
TGTGCCAGCTCACCTCCGGGACAGGGAACCTACGAGCAGTACTTC
CASSPPGQGTYEQYF
>-|TRBJ2-1|TRBV5-1|TRBD2
TGCGCCAGCAGCTTGGAGGGACTAGCGGGAAGCAATGAGCAGTTCTTC
CASSLEGLAGSNEQFF
>-|TRBJ2-2|TRBV18|-
TGTGCCAGCTCTCCGACACCGAATTTGATACTCGCGAACACCGGGGAGCTGTTTTTT
CASSPTPNLILANTGELFF
>-|TRBJ2-3|TRBV19|-
TGTGCCAGTAGTATACCGGGACTGGGCACAGATACGCAGTATTTT
CASSIPGLGTDTQYF
>-|TRBJ2-3|TRBV11-2|TRBD2
TGTGCCAGCAAACTAGCGGGAGGCACAGATACGCAGTATTTT
CASKLAGGTDTQYF
>-|TRBJ2-3|TRBV6-1|TRBD1
TGTGCCAGCAGAGCCCGACAGGGTTCCACAGATACGCAGTATTTT
CASRARQGSTDTQYF
>-|TRBJ2-1|TRBV10-3|TRBD2
TGTGCCATCAGTGAGTCTAGCGGGAGGGAGATATACAATGAGCAGTTCTTC
CAISESSGREIYNEQFF
>-|TRBJ2-1|TRBV7-9|TRBD2
TGTGCCAGCAGCTCGACTAGCGGAAGCTCCTACAATGAGCAGTTCTTC
CASSSTSGSSYNEQFF
>-|TRBJ1-1|TRBV7-9|-
TGTGCCAGCAGCGAGGACATCATATGGAACACTGAAGCTTTCTTT
CASSEDIIWNTEAFF
>-|TRBJ2-5|TRBV7-2|-
TGTGCCAGCAGCTTATGGTCGGCCCAGTACTTC
CASSLWSAQYF
>-|TRBJ1-5|TRBV19|TRBD1
TGTGCCAGTAGTGACACAGGGGTGGGCAATCAGCCCCAGCATTTT
CASSDTGVGNQPQHF
>-|TRBJ2-5|TRBV4-1|-
TGCGCCAGCAGCCAAGATCGGAGAACTAGTTTCTACTTC
CASSQDRRTSFYF
>-|TRBJ2-1|TRBV7-6|-
TGTGCCAGCAGCTTTGATCCTAGCATCAATGAGCAGTTCTTC
CASSFDPSINEQFF
>-|TRBJ2-3|TRBV25-1|-
TGTGCCAGCAGTGAACCGGTTTTTGGGCAGTATTTT
CASSEPVFGQYF
>-|TRBJ2-2|TRBV6-5|-
TGTGCCAGCAATTCGGGGGAGATAAACACCGGGGAGCTGTTTTTT
CASNSGEINTGELFF
>once|TRBJ2-1|TRBV6-5|-
TGTGCCAGCAGGGCGGGCTACAGCTCCTACAATGAGCAGTTCTTC
CASRAGYSSYNEQFF
>-|TRBJ2-3|TRBV6-5|-
TGTGCCAGCAGTTACTCGCCGGGGGCAGATACGCAGTATTTT
CASSYSPGADTQYF
>few|TRBJ1-2|TRBV19|-
TGTGCCAGTAGTATATCGAGGGAGTCCGGCTACACCTTC
CASSISRESGYTF
>-|TRBJ1-1|TRBV2|-
TGTGCCAGCAGAATCCAGGCGGGGGGCACTGAAGCTTTCTTT
CASRIQAGGTEAFF
>once|TRBJ1-1|TRBV19|-
TGTGCCAGTAGACCACAGCAGAACACTGAAGCTTTCTTT
CASRPQQNTEAFF
>-|TRBJ2-1|TRBV5-1|TRBD2
TGCGCCAGCAGCTTCCCCTCCAGCGGGAGGCCCCGATCCTACAATGAGCAGTTCTTC
CASSFPSSGRPRSYNEQFF
>few|TRBJ1-1|TRBV30|-
TGTGCCTGGAGGCAGGGCCTTGAAGCTTTCTTT
CAWRQGLEAFF